Detailed here is one T cell receptor (beta chain). This sample is part of a study of blood T cell repertoires in COVID-19. Turning to the study itself: Whether acute or convalescent, the COVID-19 samples came from the United States, Italy and Spain.

Generated by immunoSEQ multiplex PCR, the TCRdb table keeps only in-frame clones and is missing some. The repertoire includes 350,000 or so clones, about 86% of them detected once, and approximately 4.6% sits in the top ten. The germline V gene encodes CDR1 LGHDT and CDR2 YNNKEL (reference sequence). CDR3 size: 16 residues. Trimming took 3 bases from V and 0 from J; bases not matched to a gene: 4. This TCR was sampled from a woman between 40 and 55 years old with acute COVID-19. This chain links TRBV3-1 (or the pseudogene TRBV3-2) with TRBJ2-3, with TRBD2 matching over 9 bases. What was sequenced was PBMCs or T cells enriched from blood (not recorded which). The CDR3 sequence is CASSHRLAASTDTQYF. CDR3 nucleotide sequence: TGTGCCAGCAGCCACAGACTAGCGGCTAGCACAGATACGCAGTATTTT.